Below are 26 T cell receptor beta chains sequenced from a single sample in a study of T cell clusters in autoimmune cytopenias. One tube held mixed TRB-A and TRB-B primer pools for touch-down PCR. TCRdb re-called the multiplex PCR reads and shows each CDR3 protein once, DNA omitted. This table holds about 12,000 distinct CDR3 sequences. Each sample's input was 250 ng genomic DNA, about 38,000 genome equivalents. This sample also belongs to another study, concerning T cell repertoires in aging, cancer and after chemotherapy.

Sequencing was performed on peripheral blood. Receptors were obtained from a human donor in good health.

This clonotype is identified as medium-sized from frequency. This chain links TRBV30 with TRBJ1-2; as DNA is missing, the TRBD1 call by TCRdb cannot be tested. Germline-derived CDR1 and CDR2 are GTSNPN and SVGIG (reference sequence). The CDR3 consists of 12 residues. This CDR3 reads CAWEDRGQGYTF.

This chain connects TRBV7-6 to TRBJ2-1. Germline V gene sequence: CDR1 SGHVS, CDR2 FNYEAQ. This CDR3 has 14 amino acids. CDR3: CASSLAGLGNEQFF.

This chain uses TRBV19 with TRBJ1-6. The CDR3 contains 13 residues. The germline V gene has CDR1 LNHDA and CDR2 SQIVND (reference sequence). The CDR3 sequence is CASSAGNYSPLHF.

This chain uses TRBV6-2 or TRBV6-3 with TRBJ1-1. CDR1 is MNHEY, CDR2 SVGEGT, per germline. The CDR3 extends over 13 amino acids. CDR3 amino acids: CASILAGNTEAFF.

V is TRBV7-6 and J is TRBJ2-3; TCRdb selects TRBD2, and the lack of DNA leaves this call unchecked. The CDR3 sequence is 17 residues long. CDR1 SGHVS and CDR2 FNYEAQ come from the germline V gene. The CDR3 is CASSWGGSGGAVDTQYF.

The genes are TRBV6-6 and TRBJ1-5; absent DNA, TCRdb's TRBD1 call cannot be checked. The CDR3 contains 15 residues. From germline, CDR1 is MNHNY and CDR2 SVGAGI (reference sequence). CDR3 loop: CASRGQGVGNQPQHF.

The chain recombines TRBV5-4 with TRBJ1-6; TCRdb outputs TRBD1, but without DNA this stays unchecked. This CDR3 region has 15 residues. Looked up from germline, CDR1 is SGHNT and CDR2 is YYREEE (reference sequence). CDR3 region: CASSLGLGLGTPLHF. Variable domain in full (rest from reference TRBV5-4 and TRBJ1-6): ETGVTQSPTHLIKTRGQQVTLRCSSQSGHNTVSWYQQALGQGPQFIFQYYREEENGRGNFPPRFSGLQFPNYSSELNVNALELDDSALYLCASSLGLGLGTPLHFGNGTRLTVT.

The V call is TRBV6-1, the J call TRBJ1-4; TCRdb's D call of TRBD1 is untestable without DNA. Per the germline V gene, CDR1 is MNHNS and CDR2 is SASEGT. The CDR3 consists of 14 residues. CDR3 residues: CASSEQTGGEKLFF.

V usage is TRBV19 and J usage is TRBJ2-3. Germline V gene data show CDR1 as LNHDA and CDR2 as SQIVND (reference sequence). The CDR3 spans 15 residues. CDR3 residues: CASSIAVGYTDTQYF.

The chain carries TRBV11-3 and TRBJ1-5. CDR1 is SGHNT, CDR2 YENEEA, per germline. The CDR3 sequence is 18 residues long. The CDR3 sequence: CASSLSNSIVDSNQPQHF.

This rearrangement joins TRBV6-5 to TRBJ1-5. CDR1 is MNHEY, CDR2 SVGAGI, per germline. CDR3 size: 14 residues. The CDR3 sequence: CASMKDLSNQPQHF.

This clonotype ranks as medium-sized in terms of frequency. This chain joins TRBV12-3 or TRBV12-4 and TRBJ2-3. CDR3 length: 12 residues. The CDR3 loop reads CASSFQLDTQYF.

The V call is TRBV30, the J call TRBJ1-2. The germline CDR1 and CDR2 sequences are GTSNPN and SVGIG (reference sequence). This CDR3 contains 16 residues. The CDR3 reads CAWSIIGQSPNYGYTF.

The rearrangement uses TRBV6-5 and TRBJ1-2; TCRdb calls TRBD1, which cannot be checked without DNA. Germline V lookup: CDR1 MNHEY, CDR2 SVGAGI. CDR3 size: 13 residues. This CDR3 is CASSFPGQYGYTF.

This chain uses TRBV5-5 with TRBJ2-1; as DNA is missing, the TRBD2 call by TCRdb cannot be tested. Per germline, CDR1 SGHKS and CDR2 YYEKEE (reference sequence). This CDR3 contains 19 residues. CDR3 amino acids: CASSLEGLAGGPRGNEQFF.

This chain uses TRBV30 with TRBJ2-1. CDR1 and CDR2 from the germline V gene are GTSNPN and SVGIG (reference sequence). The CDR3 contains 15 residues. CDR3 protein: CAWSFVDSSYNEQFF.

This CDR3 is CASRRDRGRSGNTIYF. The chain recombines TRBV6-5 with TRBJ1-3; TCRdb reports TRBD1, a call that lacks DNA to check it against. Germline V lookup: CDR1 MNHEY, CDR2 SVGAGI. The length of the CDR3 is 16 residues.

The genes are TRBV5-6 and TRBJ2-3; TCRdb gives TRBD2 as the D gene, but with no DNA this cannot be confirmed. Germline CDR1 and CDR2: SGHDT and YYEEEE. There are 14 residues in the CDR3. The CDR3 sequence is CASSLRGRSDTQYF.

The V and J genes are TRBV7-6 and TRBJ2-2; the D gene TCRdb calls, TRBD2, cannot be checked with no DNA. Per germline, CDR1 SGHVS and CDR2 FNYEAQ. CDR3 length: 18 amino acids. CDR3 sequence: CASSLDLAGGSDTGELFF.

The rearrangement uses TRBV6-6 and TRBJ1-5; TCRdb calls TRBD1, which cannot be checked without DNA. Germline V lookup: CDR1 MNHNY, CDR2 SVGAGI (reference sequence). The length of the CDR3 is 13 residues. The CDR3: CASSSGQGQPQHF.

The J gene is TRBJ1-4, the V gene TRBV19. Germline values: CDR1 LNHDA, CDR2 SQIVND (reference sequence). The CDR3 runs 14 residues. CDR3 protein: CASSINAANEKLFF.

CDR3 loop: CASSMTGSYEQYF. The chain recombines TRBV19 with TRBJ2-7; TCRdb indicates TRBD2, and absent DNA this call remains unverified. The V gene's germline CDR1 is LNHDA and CDR2 SQIVND (reference sequence). The CDR3 extends over 13 amino acids.

This chain joins TRBV18 and TRBJ1-1; the TCRdb D gene call, TRBD1, has no DNA to confirm it. Looked up from germline, CDR1 is KGHSH and CDR2 is LQKENI. This CDR3 has 13 residues. This CDR3 reads CASSTAQAPRAFF.

The V call is TRBV15, the J call TRBJ2-1. Germline V lookup: CDR1 LNHNV, CDR2 YYDKDF (reference sequence). CDR3 size: 14 residues. The chain's CDR3 is CATSQPNSYNEQFF.

The chain couples TRBV6-2 or TRBV6-3 to TRBJ1-1; TCRdb outputs TRBD1, but without DNA this stays unchecked. This CDR3 is built from 12 residues. From germline, CDR1 is MNHEY and CDR2 SVGEGT. The CDR3 region is CASRRGQVEAFF.

This rearrangement joins TRBV5-6 to TRBJ2-7; there is no DNA to check the TCRdb D call of TRBD1. Looked up from germline, CDR1 is SGHDT and CDR2 is YYEEEE. The CDR3 is 19 amino acids. CDR3 in amino acids: CASSPLDRVSGRTSYEQYF.